Listed below are T cell receptor beta chains from one sample, sequenced in a study of shared clonotypes between healthy human individuals. Generated by immunoSEQ multiplex PCR, the TCRdb table keeps only in-frame clones and is missing some. The sample carries more than 400,000 clones, around four fifths recorded once. Source material: PBMCs. Receptor source: a woman in her thirties or forties in good health. Some clones in this sample may be carry-over from other donors' samples. Each CDR3 is given with its conserved first and last residue. Each record gives: D gene, V gene, clone size, J gene, CDR3 protein, CDR3 DNA. A D gene is named only where the DNA matches it firmly. Clone size is not always given. Where it is, it says once, few, many or a class for expanded clones.

>-|TRBV28|-|TRBJ2-7
CASSLGLPYYEQYF
TGTGCCAGCAGTTTGGGTTTACCGTACTACGAGCAGTACTTC
>-|TRBV29-1|once|TRBJ2-6
CSVSQGQLAGANVLTF
TGCAGCGTTTCACAAGGCCAGCTTGCGGGGGCCAACGTCCTGACTTTC
>TRBD2|TRBV7-9|few|TRBJ2-1
CASSLGRTSGSVNEQFF
TGTGCCAGCAGCTTAGGACGGACTAGCGGGAGTGTCAATGAGCAGTTCTTC
>TRBD2|TRBV5-6|-|TRBJ2-1
CASSRGRTSGSNEQFF
TGTGCCAGCAGCCGGGGAAGGACTAGCGGGAGTAATGAGCAGTTCTTC
>TRBD1|TRBV28|-|TRBJ1-4
CASSLNTGTGGEKLFF
TGTGCCAGCAGTCTCAATACCGGGACAGGGGGTGAAAAACTGTTTTTT
>-|TRBV27|-|TRBJ1-1
CASRPVGATEAFF
TGTGCCAGCAGACCCGTTGGGGCGACTGAAGCTTTCTTT
>TRBD2|TRBV28|-|TRBJ2-7
CASSIMTSGRGEQYF
TGTGCCAGCAGTATCATGACTAGCGGGAGGGGCGAGCAGTACTTC
>TRBD1|TRBV7-9|-|TRBJ2-7
CASSHRDRRVYEQYF
TGTGCCAGCAGCCACCGGGACAGGAGAGTCTACGAGCAGTACTTC
>TRBD1|TRBV2|-|TRBJ2-2
CASSEQGANTGELFF
TGTGCCAGCAGTGAACAGGGGGCGAACACCGGGGAGCTGTTTTTT
>TRBD1|TRBV7-3|-|TRBJ2-1
CASSLTTTGGSYNEQFF
TGTGCCAGCAGCTTAACGACGACAGGGGGTTCGTACAATGAGCAGTTCTTC
>-|TRBV18|-|TRBJ2-2
CASSRGTDTGELFF
TGTGCCAGCTCACGGGGGACTGACACCGGGGAGCTGTTTTTT
>-|TRBV9|-|TRBJ1-2
CASSASGKHYGYTF
TGTGCCAGCAGCGCATCAGGGAAGCACTATGGCTACACCTTC
>TRBD1|TRBV7-6|once|TRBJ2-7
CASSQGTGGRYEQYF
TGTGCCAGCAGCCAGGGGACAGGGGGACGCTACGAGCAGTACTTC
>-|TRBV7-2|-|TRBJ1-2
CASSLEGRYGYTF
TGTGCCAGCAGCTTGGAGGGGCGATATGGCTACACCTTC
>TRBD1|TRBV5-4|-|TRBJ2-1
CASSTTGQGLTNEQFF
TGTGCCAGCAGCACGACGGGACAGGGGCTTACAAATGAGCAGTTCTTC
>-|TRBV28|-|TRBJ1-4
CASSLQGPDEKLFF
TGTGCCAGCAGTTTACAGGGTCCCGATGAAAAACTGTTTTTT
>-|TRBV27|-|TRBJ2-7
CASSLRARPQEQYF
TGTGCCAGCAGTTTGCGTGCCAGGCCGCAAGAGCAGTACTTC
>TRBD1|TRBV7-6|-|TRBJ1-2
CASSSLRDRELVNYGYTF
TGTGCCAGCAGCTCGCTCCGGGACAGGGAGTTGGTTAACTATGGCTACACCTTC
>TRBD2|TRBV14|-|TRBJ2-1
CASSLGLAGVSEQFF
TGTGCCAGCAGCCTGGGACTAGCGGGAGTGAGTGAGCAGTTCTTC
>-|TRBV30|-|TRBJ1-5
CAWKGVDQPQHF
TGTGCCTGGAAAGGGGTGGACCAGCCCCAGCATTTT
>-|TRBV7-9|-|TRBJ2-3
CASSFHLAEGADTQYF
TGTGCCAGCAGCTTTCACCTAGCGGAGGGGGCAGATACGCAGTATTTT
>-|TRBV19|-|TRBJ1-5
CASDQGFRNQPQHF
TGTGCCAGTGATCAGGGGTTTCGCAATCAGCCCCAGCATTTT
>-|TRBV7-9|-|TRBJ2-2
CASPRLANTGELFF
TGTGCCAGCCCCCGACTAGCGAACACCGGGGAGCTGTTTTTT
>-|TRBV2|-|TRBJ1-5
CASSASYGDQPQHF
TGTGCCAGCAGCGCCTCGTACGGAGATCAGCCCCAGCATTTT
>TRBD2|TRBV7-2|-|TRBJ2-4
CASSITSGRPKNIQYF
TGTGCCAGCAGCATTACTAGCGGGAGACCCAAAAACATTCAGTACTTC
>-|TRBV7-9|-|TRBJ2-1
CASSQGFPSYNEQFF
TGTGCCAGCAGCCAAGGGTTCCCCTCCTACAATGAGCAGTTCTTC
>-|TRBV7-2|once|TRBJ2-4
CASSLAQAPGAKNIQYF
TGTGCCAGCAGCTTAGCCCAGGCTCCTGGTGCCAAAAACATTCAGTACTTC
>-|TRBV28|-|TRBJ1-4
CATEGGGEKLFF
TGTGCCACCGAGGGGGGCGGCGAAAAACTGTTTTTT
>-|TRBV6-5|-|TRBJ1-5
CASSGQFSNQPQHF
TGTGCCAGCAGTGGACAGTTTAGCAATCAGCCCCAGCATTTT
>-|TRBV19|-|TRBJ2-2
CASSMQGSGELFF
TGTGCCAGTAGTATGCAGGGGTCCGGGGAGCTGTTTTTT
>TRBD2|TRBV6-5|-|TRBJ2-4
CASSRGGAAKNIQYF
TGTGCCAGCAGCCGCGGGGGGGCAGCCAAAAACATTCAGTACTTC
>-|TRBV4-3|-|TRBJ1-2
CASSQLQHNYGYTF
TGCGCCAGCAGCCAGCTACAGCACAACTATGGCTACACCTTC
>-|TRBV18|few|TRBJ1-4
CASSLRTEENEKLFF
TGTGCCAGCTCACTTAGGACAGAAGAAAATGAAAAACTGTTTTTT
>TRBD2|TRBV6-1|-|TRBJ2-3
CASSEQLPISGTSTDTQYF
TGTGCCAGCAGTGAACAACTCCCAATTAGCGGGACTAGCACAGATACGCAGTATTTT
>TRBD1|TRBV7-2|-|TRBJ2-7
CASSLAGQITSEQYF
TGTGCCAGCAGCTTAGCGGGACAGATTACGTCGGAGCAGTACTTC
>TRBD2|TRBV25-1|-|TRBJ2-3
CASSGSAGGPDTQYF
TGTGCCAGCAGTGGGTCCGCGGGAGGGCCAGATACGCAGTATTTT
>-|TRBV18|-|TRBJ1-1
CASSPLLGGGTEAFF
TGTGCCAGCTCACCGCTATTGGGGGGGGGCACTGAAGCTTTCTTT
>-|TRBV10-2|-|TRBJ1-2
CASSATGNYGYTF
TGCGCCAGCAGTGCCACTGGGAACTATGGCTACACCTTC
>TRBD1|TRBV28|few|TRBJ1-5
CASSSIRDRVNQPQHF
TGTGCCAGCAGCTCCATTCGGGACAGGGTCAATCAGCCCCAGCATTTT
>-|TRBV5-6|-|TRBJ1-4
CASSTGTGANEKLFF
TGTGCCAGCAGCACCGGGACGGGGGCTAATGAAAAACTGTTTTTT
>TRBD1|TRBV7-3|-|TRBJ2-7
CASSPGQAEGEQYF
TGTGCCAGCAGCCCTGGACAGGCCGAGGGCGAGCAGTACTTC